This entry is about one TCR beta chain. What it binds is unknown. The primer mix had 60 Vbeta and 13 Jbeta primers. TCRdb keeps only in-frame clones here, not all; method: immunoSEQ multiplex PCR. Among about 61,000 clones listed, around 89% were seen once. The CDR3 runs to 14 residues. Germline V gene data show CDR1 as MGHRA and CDR2 as YSYEKL. V was shortened by 1 base and J by 3 bases, with 9 bases between the two germline ends. These data are taken from a study of cytomegalovirus exposure and HLA in healthy donors. Study results and caveats: There were a few CMV-associated chains whose specificity for CMV antigens was confirmed in vitro.

The specimen sequenced was PBMCs. The chain employs TRBV4-1 and TRBJ1-1; D call uncertain. The TCR was taken from a man between 25 and 39 years old in good health and CMV-seropositive. DNA of the CDR3: TGCGCCAGCAGCCAAGGCCCACGGGACACTGAAGCTTTCTTT. Translating gives CASSQGPRDTEAFF.